A single T cell receptor beta chain is shown here with its context. The specificity of this receptor is unknown. No base quality information exists; no much larger clone differs at one position. The roughly 38 donors, aged about 6 to 95 years, were systemically healthy Caucasian individuals from Russia. Each donor gave ten milliliters of peripheral blood, drawn into EDTA-treated Vacutainer tubes. PBMCs were isolated by Ficoll-Paque density-gradient centrifugation, with at least 7 million obtained per sample. Trizol reagent was used to extract total RNA from the PBMCs, yielding at least 6 micrograms per sample. For every donor, flow cytometry on a PBMC aliquot measured the percentage of naive CD45RAhigh/CD27high T cells. Including cysteine and phenylalanine, the CDR3 has 13 amino acids. The entry retains the CDR3 DNA only, 39 bases that are in frame from base 1. Here V drops 8 bases and J drops 11 bases, and the junction holds 9 bases not matched to any gene. The germline V gene (reference sequence) specifies MNHNY as CDR1 and SVGAGI as CDR2.

The library was generated by 5' RACE. For sequencing, an Illumina HiSeq 2500 was employed. A second 7 to 11 cycle PCR used a sample-barcoded 5' primer and a J-beta primer mix. Each TCR beta cDNA molecule received a unique molecular identifier from a template-switch 5' adaptor carrying 12 random nucleotides. Each sample yielded at least 2.5 million CDR3-containing paired-end reads. The Mint cDNA synthesis kit, primed by a TRBC-specific oligonucleotide, was used to synthesize first-strand cDNA from all RNA. Following uracil-DNA glycosylase treatment, a first 18-cycle PCR with universal primers M1SS and BC2_uni_R was performed on all cDNA. In the source study's methods: For normalization, 1 million high-quality reads were randomly selected from each sample, with every read carrying a distinct molecular identifier. Instead of being binned into consensus sequences, reads with shared molecular identifiers were discarded. MiTCR, with a Q25 quality threshold and the strictest error-elimination algorithm, was used for CDR3 identification, clonotype clustering and error correction. A nonparametric unseen species model using Euler transformation provided a lower-bound estimate of total TCR beta diversity. Clones were called with MiXCR by TCRdb after fastp trimmed the public reads at Q25, and only in-frame beta chains were retained. Each CDR3 protein gets just one entry, which takes the most common genes and DNA from the rows behind it. These V and J calls originate from TCRdb's pipeline instead of the authors' own analysis. The sample records about 570,000 distinct CDR3 sequences, 27% of which are singletons. 15% to 20% of the sample belongs to the ten largest clones.

This record comes from a study of blood T cells in healthy people across ages (dated by TCRdb to between 2014 and 2017). Regarding the research as a whole: In model experiments, template switching captured roughly one uniquely barcoded TCR beta cDNA molecule for every two T cells. The study measured age-related changes in TCR beta repertoire diversity using deep sequencing normalized with unique cDNA molecular identifiers. Using the same blood draw, the study looked at two additional independent replicas of 1 million unique cDNA reads for two donors, one aged 18 to 30 and the other aged 80 or older. The donors were divided into four age groups: young (average about 15 years), middle-aged (about 41), aged (around 67) and long-lived (more than 75). To avoid experimental bias, donors of different ages were randomly spread across the sequencing lanes.

The paper as a whole reports these results and caveats: Because profiling used bulk unsorted PBMCs, naive and antigen-experienced compartments could not be compared conclusively. Compared with the aged group, more naive CD4+ T cells, fewer expanded clones and increased TCR diversity were shown by the long-lived group, suggesting age selection. Because donor CMV infection status was unknown, age-related changes in expanded clonotypes were potentially confounded. As age increased, observed TCR beta diversity per million T cells dropped in a roughly linear way, and a significant reduction was already evident by age 40. Estimates of total diversity based on one million sequenced T cells were considered lower bounds and underestimates. A strong correlation was found between observed TCR beta diversity and the percentage of naive T cells measured by flow cytometry.

The sequence was collected from a woman aged 70-85 years in good health. The rearrangement joined TRBV6-6 to TRBJ1-4; the junction holds 9 bases that match TRBD1. Sequencing input: blood. The encoded CDR3 is CASGWTGEGKLFF. The base sequence is TGTGCCAGCGGGTGGACAGGGGAGGGGAAACTGTTTTTT.